The sample holds a few counts of the clone carrying this TCR beta chain. These data come from a study of shared T cell receptors in the human thymus. This CDR3 contains 16 residues. Trimming shortened V by 3 bases and J by 0 bases, and 15 bases separated the two germline ends. The germline gives CDR1 SGHAT, CDR2 FQDESV (reference sequence). Profiling relied on immunoSEQ multiplex PCR, and the TCRdb table lists in-frame clones only, not all of them. The sample includes 500,000 to 550,000 clones, 75% to 85% of them seen just once. The sample was also linked to a second study, of human thymus T cells. According to that study: Having corrective surgery for congenital heart defects, healthy Finnish infants were the ones who donated. It was from resections taken during corrective heart surgery that the thymus tissue came. V and J genes seemed to be used with bias in thymic and blood repertoires. Related studies found that unrelated individuals share highly overlapping thymic repertoires.

Sequencing used thymocytes. The sequence was obtained from a boy in the first two years of life with a congenital heart defect. The J gene is TRBJ2-7, the V gene TRBV11-1; D unclear. The CDR3 here is CASSFFQTTSSYEQYF. As DNA, the CDR3 is TGTGCCAGCAGCTTCTTCCAGACAACGAGCTCCTACGAGCAGTACTTC.